One and the same sample provided the 26 T cell receptor beta chains below, sequenced in a study of T cell responses to AZD1222 COVID-19 vaccine. Profiled with immunoSEQ multiplex PCR; TCRdb holds only in-frame clones, not every one. Found here are 150,000 to 200,000 clones, 87% of them singletons; the top ten hold around 2.9%. The sequences come from peripheral blood, collected on day 0 of MenACWY control vaccination. The source of these receptors is an adult in good health.

This chain uses TRBV7-9 with TRBJ2-1; the D gene could be TRBD1 or TRBD2 (5 bases each). The CDR3 spans 16 residues. CDR1 is SEHNR and CDR2 is FQNEAQ in the germline V gene (reference sequence). V lost 5 bases and J lost 10, with 24 bases in between. CDR3 residues: CASSAQTDGTQGEQFF. CDR3 coding DNA: TGTGCCAGCAGCGCCCAGACCGACGGGACCCAGGGCGAGCAGTTCTTC.

The chain combines TRBV19 with TRBJ2-7, with 8 positions matching TRBD1. The CDR3 runs to 15 residues. Germline CDR1 LNHDA, CDR2 SQIVND (reference sequence). The junction had 7 bases not matched to a gene; V was cut back by 5 bases and J by 1 base. CDR3 sequence reads: CASSVGQGQSYEQYF. The CDR3 DNA sequence: TGTGCCAGTAGTGTCGGACAGGGTCAATCCTACGAGCAGTACTTC. The full variable domain, rest sourced from reference TRBV19 and TRBJ2-7, is DGGITQSPKYLFRKEGQNVTLSCEQNLNHDAMYWYRQDPGQGLRLIYYSQIVNDFQKGDIAEGYSVSREKKESFPLTVTSAQKNPTAFYLCASSVGQGQSYEQYFGPGTRLTVT.

This clone was detected only once. The CDR3 loop reads CASSLQLGGELFF. The CDR3 DNA is TGTGCCAGCAGTTTACAACTAGGCGGGGAGCTGTTTTTT. The genes are TRBV12-3 or TRBV12-4 and TRBJ2-2; a weak D match, TRBD2 (5 bases). This CDR3 comprises 13 residues. V gave up 2 bases and J gave up 7 bases, with 8 bases separating them.

This chain links TRBV28 with TRBJ2-3; D may be TRBD2 (6 bases). V was trimmed by 3 bases and J by 4 bases, leaving 11 bases between them. The CDR3 contains 14 residues. The germline V gene encodes CDR1 MDHEN and CDR2 SYDVKM. CDR3 sequence (DNA): TGTGCCAGCAGTTTGGGAGGATCCGCAGATACGCAGTATTTT. Translating gives CASSLGGSADTQYF.

V and J are TRBV25-1 and TRBJ1-2; 10 bases fit TRBD1. The CDR3 extends over 15 amino acids. The ends lost 8 bases at V and 2 bases at J; junction bases unmatched: 8. CDR1 is MGHDK and CDR2 is SYGVNS in the germline V gene. The CDR3 DNA reads TGTGCCAGCTCCGATGAGGACAGGGGGAACTATGGCTACACCTTC. Translation gives CASSDEDRGNYGYTF.

J is TRBJ1-1 and V is TRBV5-4, with D tentatively TRBD1 (5 bases). Germline loops: CDR1 SGHNT, CDR2 YYREEE (reference sequence). The CDR3 sequence is 14 residues long. Trimming shortened V by 1 base and J by 5 bases, and 12 bases separated the two germline ends. CDR3 nucleotide sequence: TGTGCCAGCAGCTTGCCGCGAGGGGCGACTGAAGCTTTCTTT. As protein: CASSLPRGATEAFF. The variable domain in full, with the rest retrieved from reference TRBV5-4 and TRBJ1-1, is ETGVTQSPTHLIKTRGQQVTLRCSSQSGHNTVSWYQQALGQGPQFIFQYYREEENGRGNFPPRFSGLQFPNYSSELNVNALELDDSALYLCASSLPRGATEAFFGQGTRLTVV.

The chain combines TRBV28 with TRBJ1-1; 8 bases are a match to TRBD1. Trimming cost V 6 bases and J 3 bases; bases outside gene matches: 21. This CDR3 region has 19 residues. CDR1 and CDR2 from the germline V gene are MDHEN and SYDVKM. CDR3 protein: CASSRWDPRGLVRDTEAFF. The DNA of the CDR3 is TGTGCCAGCAGCCGTTGGGACCCCAGGGGGCTTGTAAGGGACACTGAAGCTTTCTTT. The variable domain in full, completed from reference TRBV28 and TRBJ1-1, reads DVKVTQSSRYLVKRTGEKVFLECVQDMDHENMFWYRQDPGLGLRLIYFSYDVKMKEKGDIPEGYSVSREKKERFSLILESASTNQTSMYLCASSRWDPRGLVRDTEAFFGQGTRLTVV.

V usage is TRBV27 and J usage is TRBJ1-2; D gene ambiguous. Germline V CDR1 and CDR2: MNHEY, SMNVEV (reference sequence). The ends were cut back, 8 bases at V and 7 bases at J, with 17 bases in the middle. The length of the CDR3 is 13 residues. DNA for the CDR3: TGTGCCAGCGGCTACGAGGGCGGAGGTGGCTACACCTTC. Its translation: CASGYEGGGGYTF.

This chain uses TRBV5-1 with TRBJ2-2, with D tentatively TRBD2 (5 bases). There are 14 residues in the CDR3. V was clipped by 5 bases and J by 5 bases, with 13 bases between them. Germline loops: CDR1 SGHRS, CDR2 YFSETQ. CDR3 region: CASREAAATGELFF. Here the CDR3 DNA reads TGCGCCAGCAGGGAGGCAGCAGCGACCGGGGAGCTGTTTTTT.

The rearrangement links TRBV11-2 to TRBJ2-7; 14 bases fit TRBD2. Germline V gene sequence: CDR1 SGHAT, CDR2 FQNNGV. The length of the CDR3 is 13 residues. Trimming cost V 8 bases and J 10 bases; bases outside gene matches: 7. In DNA form, the CDR3 reads TGTGCCAGCCGTTTGACTAGCGGGAGGGTTCAGTACTTC. It specifies CASRLTSGRVQYF.

This chain links TRBV27 with TRBJ1-1; weak D call: TRBD1 (5 bases). CDR1 is MNHEY and CDR2 is SMNVEV in the germline V gene (reference sequence). Trimming took 0 bases from V and 10 from J, leaving 15 bases between them. The CDR3 has 14 residues. This chain's CDR3 is CASSLSSLGRGAFF. For the CDR3, the DNA is TGTGCCAGCAGTTTATCGTCGTTGGGGCGCGGAGCTTTCTTT.

This rearrangement joins TRBV30 to TRBJ1-1; maybe TRBD1 (6 bases). The CDR3 extends over 13 amino acids. The ends were cut back, 4 bases at V and 5 bases at J, with 14 bases in the middle. The germline gives CDR1 GTSNPN, CDR2 SVGIG (reference sequence). Here the CDR3 reads CAWNIQGGTEAFF. The CDR3 DNA reads as TGTGCCTGGAATATACAGGGCGGGACTGAAGCTTTCTTT.

J is TRBJ2-3 and V is TRBV28; weak D call: TRBD2 (5 bases). The CDR3 spans 15 residues. Trimming pared 3 bases from V and 1 base from J, leaving 11 bases between. Germline-derived CDR1 and CDR2 are MDHEN and SYDVKM. The DNA of the CDR3 is TGTGCCAGCAGTTTCGGAGGACGAGGCACAGATACGCAGTATTTT. This sequence encodes CASSFGGRGTDTQYF. The full variable domain, in which reference TRBV28 and TRBJ2-3 provide the parts outside the CDR3, is DVKVTQSSRYLVKRTGEKVFLECVQDMDHENMFWYRQDPGLGLRLIYFSYDVKMKEKGDIPEGYSVSREKKERFSLILESASTNQTSMYLCASSFGGRGTDTQYFGPGTRLTVL.

This chain links TRBV12-3 or TRBV12-4 with TRBJ2-1; no firm D call. V was trimmed by 1 base and J by 5 bases, leaving 6 bases between them. The CDR3 contains 13 residues. CDR3 region: CASSLGPNNEQFF. Here the CDR3 DNA reads TGTGCCAGCAGTTTAGGGCCAAACAATGAGCAGTTCTTC.

This clone was seen only a few times. CDR3 sequence reads: CASSLGPGLWEQFF. For the CDR3, the DNA is TGTGCCAGCAGCTTAGGGCCGGGGCTTTGGGAGCAGTTCTTC. The V and J genes are TRBV7-2 and TRBJ2-1; the D gene could be TRBD1 or TRBD2 (5 bases each). The CDR3 runs 14 residues. Between the trimmed V and J ends, which lost 1 base and 10 bases, there was a span of 14 bases. Germline values: CDR1 SGHTA, CDR2 FQGNSA.

The chain joins TRBV6-5 to TRBJ2-1; perhaps TRBD1 as D (6 bases). Trimming took 6 bases from V and 7 from J, leaving 16 bases between them. CDR3 length equals 14 residues. Germline V gene sequence: CDR1 MNHEY, CDR2 SVGAGI. For the CDR3, the DNA is TGTGCCAGCAGATCCTTGGGGGCAAGGAATGAGCAGTTCTTC. Protein product: CASRSLGARNEQFF.

In regard to this clone: Distinct nucleotide sequences in the sample also encode this CDR3. The chain uses TRBV6-5 and TRBJ1-1; the match to TRBD1 covers 7 bases. V shed 6 bases, J shed 2 bases, and the junction held 3 bases outside the gene matches. The CDR3 contains 13 residues. Germline lookup yields CDR1 MNHEY and CDR2 SVGAGI. The CDR3 here is CASRGQLNTEAFF. The CDR3 DNA is TGTGCCAGCAGGGGACAGTTAAACACTGAAGCTTTCTTT.

This clone showed up just a few times. The V call is TRBV9, the J call TRBJ2-2, with 10 bases that match TRBD2. The germline CDR1 and CDR2 sequences are SGDLS and YYNGEE. There are 16 residues in the CDR3. V lost 4 bases, J lost 2 bases, and 5 bases stayed unmatched. The chain's CDR3 is CASSFGLAVNTGELFF. Written as DNA, the CDR3 is TGTGCCAGCAGCTTCGGACTAGCGGTAAACACCGGGGAGCTGTTTTTT.

Comments on this clone: The junction differs from germline at one of its ends, possibly a read error. The gene calls are TRBV10-1 and TRBJ1-5; TRBD1 agrees at 8 bases. Per germline, CDR1 WNHNN and CDR2 SYGVQD (reference sequence). This CDR3 comprises 14 residues. CDR3 sequence (DNA): TGCGCCAGCATTGAGGGACAGGCAAATCAGCCCCAGCATTTT. It codes for CASIEGQANQPQHF.

The V and J genes are TRBV19 and TRBJ2-7; 12 nucleotides match TRBD1. This CDR3 spans 14 amino acids. V dropped 7 bases and J dropped 4; count of bases not matched to a gene: 5. Looked up from germline, CDR1 is LNHDA and CDR2 is SQIVND (reference sequence). CDR3 residues: CASNTGQGAYEQYF. DNA of the CDR3: TGTGCCAGTAACACGGGACAGGGGGCTTACGAGCAGTACTTC.

The CDR3 sequence is CASSPGDNEQFF. As DNA, the CDR3 is TGTGCCAGCAGCCCAGGCGACAATGAGCAGTTCTTC. The V gene is TRBV5-4, the J gene TRBJ2-1; no definite D call. This CDR3 comprises 12 residues. Germline CDR1 reads SGHNT; CDR2 reads YYREEE (reference sequence). Trimming pared 4 bases from V and 5 bases from J, leaving 7 bases between.

This sequence joins TRBV27 and TRBJ1-1, with D perhaps matching TRBD1 (5 bases). Germline CDR1 MNHEY, CDR2 SMNVEV (reference sequence). With 6 bases removed from V and 8 bases from J, the gap between germline ends came to 16 bases. This CDR3 contains 13 residues. DNA of the CDR3: TGTGCCAGCAGCCTACATGAGCGGGACGAAGCTTTCTTT. Its translation: CASSLHERDEAFF.

This clone was seen once. The chain recombines TRBV6-6 with TRBJ1-4, with D unresolved. The germline V and J ends were trimmed by 2 bases and 6 bases, with 10 bases remaining between them. Germline CDR1 is MNHNY and CDR2 is SVGAGI (reference sequence). This CDR3 is 14 amino acids long. The CDR3 sequence: CASSYDGTDEKLFF. The CDR3 DNA follows: TGTGCCAGCAGTTACGACGGTACAGATGAAAAACTGTTTTTT.

In DNA form, the CDR3 reads TGTGCCAGCAGTGAAGAACGGCGGGAGCAGTACTTC. This sequence encodes CASSEERREQYF. The genes are TRBV6-1 and TRBJ2-7; D call uncertain. The CDR3 contains 12 residues. The V end was cut by 1 base, the J end by 7 bases, with 8 bases between. Looked up from germline, CDR1 is MNHNS and CDR2 is SASEGT.

With respect to this clone: The junction departs from germline at one end; a sequencing error may be responsible. This chain uses TRBV7-7 with TRBJ2-3; D ambiguous. This CDR3 region has 13 residues. Per germline, CDR1 SSHAT and CDR2 FNYEAQ (reference sequence). The CDR3 nucleotides read TGTGCTAGCAGCCCGAATTGGCGAGATACGCAGTATTTT. It specifies CASSPNWRDTQYF.

V usage is TRBV5-6 and J usage is TRBJ1-2, with 12 bases that match TRBD1. The germline V gene encodes CDR1 SGHDT and CDR2 YYEEEE. The CDR3 sequence is 13 residues long. The junction had 4 bases not matched to a gene; V was cut back by 5 bases and J by 8 bases. The chain's CDR3 is CASSSGTGGGYTF. The DNA for the CDR3 is TGTGCCAGCAGTTCAGGGACAGGGGGCGGCTACACCTTC.